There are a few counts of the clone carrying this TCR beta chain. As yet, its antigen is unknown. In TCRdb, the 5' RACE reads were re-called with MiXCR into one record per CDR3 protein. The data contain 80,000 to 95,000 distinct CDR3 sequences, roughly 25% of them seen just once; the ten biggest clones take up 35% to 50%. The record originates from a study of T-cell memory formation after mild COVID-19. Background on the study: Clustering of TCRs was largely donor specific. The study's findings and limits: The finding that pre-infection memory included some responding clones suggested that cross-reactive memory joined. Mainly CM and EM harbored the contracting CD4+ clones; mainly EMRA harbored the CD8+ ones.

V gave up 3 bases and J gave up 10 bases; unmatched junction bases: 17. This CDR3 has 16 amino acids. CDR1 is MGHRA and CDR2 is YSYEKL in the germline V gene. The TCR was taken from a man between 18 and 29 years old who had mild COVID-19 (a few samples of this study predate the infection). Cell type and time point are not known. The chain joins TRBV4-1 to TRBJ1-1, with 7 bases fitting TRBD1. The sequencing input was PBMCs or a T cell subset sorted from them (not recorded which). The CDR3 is CASSHDSPTGMIRAFF. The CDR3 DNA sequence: TGCGCCAGCAGCCATGACTCGCCGACAGGGATGATTAGAGCTTTCTTT.